This is a list of T cell receptor beta chains from one sample in a study of post-analysis software for immune sequencing data. TCRdb re-called the PCR reads through MiXCR, storing one row per CDR3 protein. The repertoire includes about 800,000 distinct CDR3 sequences, approximately 30% of them detected once, and roughly 0.57% sits in the top ten. The sequencing sample was made of blood. Receptors were obtained from a girl between 5 and 17 years old with multiple sclerosis. Each CDR3 is given with its conserved first and last residue. D genes are given only for firm matches. Size is stated for part of the rows, as once, few or many counts, or as a class when the clone is expanded.

v_call	d_call	clone_size	j_call	cdr3_nt	cdr3_aa
TRBV6-5	NA	NA	TRBJ2-1	TGTGCCAGCAGCCCAGAGGGGGGACCCTATTACAATGAGCAGTTCTTC	CASSPEGGPYYNEQFF
TRBV20-1	NA	NA	TRBJ1-1	TGCAGTGCTAGGGATCTTGGGCAGCCGAACACTGAAGCTTTCTTT	CSARDLGQPNTEAFF
TRBV7-2	NA	few	TRBJ1-1	TGTGCCAGCAGCTCTCCATGGGCGAACACTGAAGCTTTCTTT	CASSSPWANTEAFF
TRBV10-3	NA	few	TRBJ1-2	TGTGCCATCAGGAACGGGACTGCCGGTGAGGGTTACTACACCTTC	CAIRNGTAGEGYYTF
TRBV18	TRBD2	few	TRBJ2-1	TGTGCCAGCTCACCAGGTGTAGGACTAGCTACACCCTTTGAGCAGTTCTTC	CASSPGVGLATPFEQFF
TRBV12-3/TRBV12-4	NA	few	TRBJ1-6	TGTGCCAGCAGTTTTGTGCAGAGCTCCTATAATTCACCCCTCCACTTT	CASSFVQSSYNSPLHF
TRBV12-3/TRBV12-4	TRBD1	NA	TRBJ2-3	TGTGCCAGCAGTTCCGAAGGGGGACAGGCAGATACGCAGTATTTT	CASSSEGGQADTQYF
TRBV7-2	NA	few	TRBJ2-3	TGTGCCAGCAGCCCCCTAGGGCGCGTTGACACAGATACGCAGTATTTT	CASSPLGRVDTDTQYF
TRBV5-5	NA	NA	TRBJ1-6	TGTGCCAGCAGCTATGGAGTGCAGGGAGTAGCTTCACCCCTCCACTTT	CASSYGVQGVASPLHF
TRBV18	NA	few	TRBJ2-1	TGTGCCAGCTCACCACCTCAGGGGTACAATGAGCAGTTCTTC	CASSPPQGYNEQFF
TRBV4-3	NA	few	TRBJ2-1	TGCGCCAGCAGCCATGCGTACTACTCCTACAATGAGCAGTTCTTC	CASSHAYYSYNEQFF